A single sample gave rise to the 31 T cell receptor beta chains below, sequenced in a study of blood T cell repertoires in COVID-19. The assay was immunoSEQ multiplex PCR, and TCRdb's table has in-frame clones only and misses some. The sample has more than 110,000 clones, 84% seen once. Sample: peripheral blood. All receptors come from a woman older than 75 in a cohort sampled during active or convalescent COVID-19.

The chain employs TRBV4-3 and TRBJ1-4, with unresolved D. Trimming shortened V by 10 bases and J by 0 bases, and 18 bases separated the two germline ends. Germline V gene sequence: CDR1 LGHNA, CDR2 YSLEER. The CDR3 is 16 amino acids. The CDR3 nucleotides read TGCGCCACTTTTGGCCGGGATCCACCAACTAATGAAAAACTGTTTTTT. Its translation: CATFGRDPPTNEKLFF.

The chain couples TRBV25-1 to TRBJ1-5, with 9 positions matching TRBD1. V lost 4 bases and J lost 5; bases outside the gene matches: 0. The CDR3 is 13 residues long. Germline V gene lookup returns CDR1 MGHDK and CDR2 SYGVNS. The CDR3 bases are TGTGCCAGCAGTGGGACAGGGGATCAGCCCCAGCATTTT. Translating it yields CASSGTGDQPQHF. The full variable domain, with the rest looked up from reference TRBV25-1 and TRBJ1-5, is EADIYQTPRYLVIGTGKKITLECSQTMGHDKMYWYQQDPGMELHLIHYSYGVNSTEKGDLSSESTVSRIRTEHFPLTLESARPSHTSQYLCASSGTGDQPQHFGDGTRLSIL.

This clone came up a few times. The chain carries TRBV28 and TRBJ1-1; no reliable D call. V was shortened by 1 base and J by 8 bases, with 14 bases between the two germline ends. The germline gives CDR1 MDHEN, CDR2 SYDVKM. CDR3 length equals 14 residues. For the CDR3, the DNA is TGTGCCAGCAGTTTATTCTCTGGTGGCAGAGAAGCTTTCTTT. This codes for CASSLFSGGREAFF.

The chain couples TRBV19 to TRBJ1-2; 7 bases are shared with TRBD1. J lost 7 bases, V lost 6 bases, and 8 bases had no gene match. The CDR3 length is 13 residues. CDR1 is LNHDA, CDR2 SQIVND, per germline (reference sequence). This CDR3 reads CASSSTGILGYTF. The CDR3 region has the DNA TGTGCCAGTAGCTCGACAGGGATCCTTGGCTACACCTTC.

V gene TRBV30 combines with J gene TRBJ2-5, with D possibly TRBD2 on 6 matching bases. V dropped 3 bases and J dropped 10 bases, with 21 bases sitting between them. This CDR3 comprises 14 residues. CDR1 is GTSNPN, CDR2 SVGIG, per germline (reference sequence). In DNA, the CDR3 is TGTGCCTGGAGCCAAAGCGGGTTCCCGGGGGACCAGTACTTC. Its protein product is CAWSQSGFPGDQYF.

This rearrangement joins TRBV28 to TRBJ2-7; the match to TRBD1 covers 7 bases. This CDR3 has 14 amino acids. Germline V gene lookup returns CDR1 MDHEN and CDR2 SYDVKM. Germline trimming cut 2 bases from V and 6 bases from J; bases unmatched to any gene: 7. The CDR3 here is CASSLAGTALEQYV. CDR3 sequence (DNA): TGTGCCAGCAGTTTAGCAGGGACAGCCCTCGAGCAGTACGTC.

This sequence joins TRBV10-1 and TRBJ2-7; D gene ambiguous. Germline lookup yields CDR1 WNHNN and CDR2 SYGVQD (reference sequence). V lost 8 bases, J lost 2 bases, and 10 bases lay in between. The CDR3 is 12 amino acids. CDR3 coding DNA: TGCGCCAGCCCAGTCCGGGCCTACGAGCAGTACGTC. It encodes CASPVRAYEQYV.

The chain uses TRBV5-6 and TRBJ1-5; 10 nucleotides align to TRBD1. This CDR3 contains 16 residues. After removal of 1 base from V and 7 bases from J, the junction contained 8 bases not matched to a gene. Germline CDR1 reads SGHDT; CDR2 reads YYEEEE. As DNA, the CDR3 is TGTGCCAGCAGCTTGCGGCGACAGGGGGCGCGACAGCCCCAGCATTTT. This sequence encodes CASSLRRQGARQPQHF. Supplemented by reference TRBV5-6 and TRBJ1-5, the full variable domain reads DAGVTQSPTHLIKTRGQQVTLRCSPKSGHDTVSWYQQALGQGPQFIFQYYEEEERQRGNFPDRFSGHQFPNYSSELNVNALLLGDSALYLCASSLRRQGARQPQHFGDGTRLSIL.

The chain recombines TRBV6-5 with TRBJ1-1; D gene uncertain. With 7 bases removed from V and 0 bases from J, the gap between germline ends came to 9 bases. The length of the CDR3 is 13 residues. Germline lookup yields CDR1 MNHEY and CDR2 SVGAGI. This CDR3 reads CASNTALNTEAFF. In nucleotides, the CDR3 is TGTGCCAGCAATACTGCACTGAACACTGAAGCTTTCTTT.

J is TRBJ1-5 and V is TRBV6-5, with D unresolved. V was cut by 6 bases and J by 4 bases, with 10 bases left in between. The germline V gene encodes CDR1 MNHEY and CDR2 SVGAGI. The CDR3 spans 13 residues. The CDR3 here is CASRPVWNQPQHF. The CDR3 DNA sequence: TGTGCCAGCAGGCCGGTCTGGAATCAGCCCCAGCATTTT.

The chain is built from TRBV6-2 or TRBV6-3 and TRBJ2-7; TRBD1 is a possible D gene (5 bases). Trimming removed 6 bases at V and 2 bases at J, with 14 bases between. The V gene's germline CDR1 is MNHEY and CDR2 SVGEGT. There are 14 residues in the CDR3. The CDR3 loop reads CASSPSRVTYEQYV. For the CDR3, the DNA is TGTGCCAGCAGCCCCTCCAGGGTGACCTACGAGCAGTACGTC.

This clone was counted between two and nine times. CDR3 coding DNA: TGTGCCAGAAGCGTCGCTTTCCGGGACAGGGAGTTCTACGAGCAGTACGTC. Residues: CARSVAFRDREFYEQYV. V and J are TRBV7-5 and TRBJ2-7; the table's D call TRBD1 went unverified against the DNA. TRBV7-5 is a known pseudogene. The CDR3 length is 17 residues.

The V call is TRBV6-5, the J call TRBJ2-5; TRBD1 aligns across 8 bases. Germline CDR1 and CDR2: MNHEY and SVGAGI. Trimming at V came to 6 bases and at J to 1 base, leaving 4 bases not matched to a gene. The CDR3 sequence is 14 residues long. CDR3 DNA sequence: TGTGCCAGCAGGATGGACAGGGCCCAAGAGACCCAGTACTTC. Translating it yields CASRMDRAQETQYF.

V gene TRBV5-1 combines with J gene TRBJ1-3, with D tentatively TRBD1 (5 bases). From germline, CDR1 is SGHRS and CDR2 YFSETQ. This CDR3 is built from 14 residues. V was pared by 4 bases and J by 0 bases, with 8 bases between. CDR3 bases: TGCGCCAGCAGCCCAGGGAACTCTGGAAACACCATATATTTT. Translation: CASSPGNSGNTIYF.

V and J are TRBV6-5 and TRBJ2-5; D perhaps matches TRBD1 (5 bases). This CDR3 region has 13 residues. CDR1 is MNHEY, CDR2 SVGAGI, per germline. V was shortened by 5 bases and J by 5 bases, with 12 bases between the two germline ends. CDR3 in DNA: TGTGCCAGCAGTCAGACAGTCCGGGAGACCCAGTACTTC. Its translation is CASSQTVRETQYF.

The rearrangement joins TRBV5-1 to TRBJ1-3; 7 bases map to TRBD1. The germline gives CDR1 SGHRS, CDR2 YFSETQ. The junction had 9 bases not matched to a gene; V was cut back by 0 bases and J by 0 bases. The CDR3 has 18 amino acids. The CDR3 nucleotides are TGCGCCAGCAGCTTGGCTTCCCTGGGACAGTACTCTGGAAACACCATATATTTT. Encoded protein: CASSLASLGQYSGNTIYF.

This clone was detected once. The chain recombines TRBV6-1 with TRBJ1-1; D possibly corresponds to TRBD1 (5 bases). With 3 bases removed from V and 2 bases from J, the gap between germline ends came to 13 bases. CDR3 length equals 15 residues. Germline V gene data show CDR1 as MNHNS and CDR2 as SASEGT. The CDR3 DNA reads as TGTGCCAGCAGTGATCGACTAGGGGTTAACACTGAAGCTTTCTTT. It codes for CASSDRLGVNTEAFF.

V and J are TRBV7-9 and TRBJ2-2; 7 positions agree with TRBD2. Trimming removed 10 bases from V and 0 bases from J; junction bases left unmatched: 5. CDR3 size: 14 residues. Germline-derived CDR1 and CDR2 are SEHNR and FQNEAQ (reference sequence). The CDR3 spells CANLAVTNTGELFF. The CDR3 DNA reads as TGTGCCAATCTAGCGGTTACGAACACCGGGGAGCTGTTTTTT.

The chain couples TRBV9 to TRBJ1-5, with D maybe TRBD1 (6 bases). V lost 4 bases to trimming and J lost 6 bases, with 17 bases between them. From germline, CDR1 is SGDLS and CDR2 YYNGEE. CDR3 length equals 15 residues. CDR3 amino acids: CASSPGVGQGQPQHF. As DNA, the CDR3 is TGTGCCAGCAGCCCAGGGGTGGGCCAAGGTCAGCCCCAGCATTTT.

The rearrangement links TRBV27 to TRBJ1-2; D gene unclear. CDR3 length: 15 amino acids. V was clipped by 8 bases and J by 1 base, with 17 bases between them. Per the germline V gene, CDR1 is MNHEY and CDR2 is SMNVEV (reference sequence). CDR3 region: CASVPTAHGNYGYTF. CDR3 DNA sequence: TGTGCCAGCGTTCCTACCGCCCACGGTAACTATGGCTACACCTTC.

The gene calls are TRBV5-6 and TRBJ1-1; D is perhaps TRBD1 (6 bases). The V end lost 4 bases, the J end lost 0 bases, and 13 bases lay between the germline ends. CDR1 SGHDT and CDR2 YYEEEE come from the germline V gene. CDR3 length: 15 residues. The CDR3 reads CASSRLTGLNTEAFF. The DNA for the CDR3 is TGTGCCAGCAGCCGCCTGACAGGTTTGAACACTGAAGCTTTCTTT.

The chain uses TRBV6-5 and TRBJ2-4; D is unresolved. Trimming left V 5 bases short and J 0 bases short, with 8 bases between. The CDR3 extends over 14 amino acids. Germline loops: CDR1 MNHEY, CDR2 SVGAGI. The CDR3 loop is CASSPLVAKNIQYF. The CDR3, as DNA: TGTGCCAGCAGTCCACTGGTAGCCAAAAACATTCAGTACTTC.

The V and J genes are TRBV2 and TRBJ2-2; D call uncertain. This CDR3 has 12 amino acids. Germline values: CDR1 SNHLY, CDR2 FYNNEI. Trimming shortened V by 1 base and J by 7 bases, and 4 bases separated the two germline ends. The chain's CDR3 is CASSEGHGELFF. Here the CDR3 DNA reads TGTGCCAGCAGTGAAGGGCACGGGGAGCTGTTTTTT.

This clone turned up a few times. The chain uses TRBV15 and TRBJ2-2; D gene uncertain. Germline V CDR1 and CDR2: LNHNV, YYDKDF (reference sequence). Trimming removed 0 bases at V and 4 bases at J, with 9 bases between. The CDR3 runs 15 residues. As DNA, the CDR3 is TGTGCCACCAGCAGAGAGAGACACCCCACCGGGGAGCTGTTTTTT. Translating it yields CATSRERHPTGELFF.

This rearrangement joins TRBV5-3 to TRBJ2-5; TRBD2 might be the D (5 bases). TRBV5-3 is noted as an ORF with a role that remains uncertain. The length of the CDR3 is 15 residues. V gave up 0 bases and J gave up 3 bases, with 12 bases separating them. The CDR3 reads CARSLERIREETQYF. The CDR3 nucleotides read TGTGCCAGAAGCTTGGAGCGGATACGAGAAGAGACCCAGTACTTC.

This chain links TRBV14 with TRBJ2-5, with TRBD1 matching over 11 bases. V lost 5 bases, J lost 4 bases, and 9 bases stayed unmatched. CDR1 and CDR2 (germline): SGHDN, FVKESK. This CDR3 region has 16 residues. CDR3 sequence reads: CASSFRTGGLRETQYF. The CDR3 nucleotides read TGTGCCAGCAGCTTCCGGACAGGGGGCTTGAGAGAGACCCAGTACTTC.

The V and J genes are TRBV6-5 and TRBJ1-2, with a weak D call TRBD1 (6 bases). V was pared by 6 bases and J by 3 bases, with 11 bases between. Germline V gene sequence: CDR1 MNHEY, CDR2 SVGAGI. CDR3 length equals 13 residues. In DNA form, the CDR3 reads TGTGCCAGCAGCGGACAGACCTACTATGGCTACACCTTC. It specifies CASSGQTYYGYTF.

The rearrangement links TRBV11-1 to TRBJ2-5; maybe TRBD2 (6 bases). This CDR3 has 15 residues. The V and J ends lost 6 bases and 2 bases respectively, with 16 bases between them. Looked up from germline, CDR1 is SGHAT and CDR2 is FQDESV (reference sequence). CDR3 DNA sequence: TGTGCCAGCAGTCACCGACGGGGGAAACAAGAGACCCAGTACTTC. It codes for CASSHRRGKQETQYF.

This chain links TRBV27 with TRBJ1-1, with D possibly TRBD1 on 5 matching bases. Germline assignment: CDR1 MNHEY and CDR2 SMNVEV (reference sequence). V was pared by 3 bases and J by 4 bases, with 18 bases between. The CDR3 is 16 amino acids. The DNA for the CDR3 is TGTGCCAGCAGTTTTTGGTCGGCTAAAGGGGTCACTGAAGCTTTCTTT. It encodes CASSFWSAKGVTEAFF.

The CDR3 sequence: CASSYSKRAWNEQFF. Here the CDR3 DNA reads TGTGCCAGCAGTTACTCGAAGCGGGCTTGGAATGAGCAGTTCTTC. V usage is TRBV6-5 and J usage is TRBJ2-1; tentatively, D is TRBD2 (6 bases). The germline V and J ends were trimmed by 0 bases and 7 bases, with 13 bases remaining between them. The CDR3 spans 15 residues. Germline values: CDR1 MNHEY, CDR2 SVGAGI.

CDR3 residues: CTSRQRRTEGQGMNTEAFF. The CDR3 coding sequence is TGCACCAGCAGACAACGCAGGACAGAGGGACAGGGTATGAACACTGAAGCTTTCTTT. The chain is built from TRBV1 and TRBJ1-1; TRBD1 is the table's D call, not checked against the DNA. TRBV1 is assigned pseudogene status. This CDR3 has 19 amino acids.